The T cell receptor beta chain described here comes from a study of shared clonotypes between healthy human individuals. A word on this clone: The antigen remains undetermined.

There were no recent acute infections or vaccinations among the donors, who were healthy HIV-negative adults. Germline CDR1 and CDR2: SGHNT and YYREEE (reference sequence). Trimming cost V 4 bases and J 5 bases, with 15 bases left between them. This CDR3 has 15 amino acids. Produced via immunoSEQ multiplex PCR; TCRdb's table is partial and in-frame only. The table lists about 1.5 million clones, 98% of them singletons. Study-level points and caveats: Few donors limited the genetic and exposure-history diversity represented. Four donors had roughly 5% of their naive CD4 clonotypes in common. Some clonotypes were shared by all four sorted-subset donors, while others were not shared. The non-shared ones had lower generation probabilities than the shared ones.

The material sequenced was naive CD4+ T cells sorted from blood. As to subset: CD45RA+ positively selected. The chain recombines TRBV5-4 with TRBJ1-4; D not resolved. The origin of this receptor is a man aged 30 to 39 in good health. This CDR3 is CASSHSSNSNEKLFF. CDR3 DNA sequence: TGTGCCAGCAGCCATTCCTCTAATTCGAATGAAAAACTGTTTTTT.